This T cell receptor beta chain was profiled in a study of post-analysis software for immune sequencing data. J gave up 7 bases and V 3 bases, and 8 bases lay outside the gene matches. This CDR3 is 15 amino acids long. Germline loops: CDR1 MDHEN, CDR2 SYDVKM. Study-level points and caveats: TRBV5-6, TRBV5-1 and TRBV20-1 were among four or five TRBV segments more frequent in patients than controls.

cDNA libraries of TCR beta carried unique molecular identifiers. In TCRdb, the PCR reads were re-called with MiXCR into one record per CDR3 protein. The sample comprises 400,000 to 500,000 distinct CDR3 sequences, over 30% of which are singletons, and 7.5% to 8.5% rests with the top ten. With respect to this clonotype: The target antigen is unknown.

The source material was blood. This TCR came from a girl aged 2-9 years with multiple sclerosis. The chain links TRBV28 to TRBJ1-5, with 8 nucleotides matching TRBD1. The CDR3 here is CASSLAQGAYQPQHF. In nucleotides, the CDR3 is TGTGCCAGCAGTTTGGCCCAGGGGGCCTACCAGCCCCAGCATTTT.